This TCR beta chain was observed in a study of T cells in Graves' hyperthyroidism and ophthalmopathy. Germline assignment: CDR1 SGHVS and CDR2 FQNEAQ. V lost 5 bases to trimming and J lost 2 bases, with 14 bases between them. CDR3 size: 15 residues. There are many counts of this clonotype. Researchers took RNA transcripts and amplified the TCR beta CDR3 regions from them. When the TCR CDR3 underwent first-round RT-PCR, the HTBI primer set was used. From the multiplex PCR reads, TCRdb called clonotypes with MiXCR, one entry per CDR3 protein. Of some 180,000 distinct CDR3 sequences in the sample, over 15% were seen once.

The chain links TRBV7-8 to TRBJ2-3; D may correspond to TRBD1 or TRBD2 (5 bases each). Sequenced: blood. This clonotype was sampled from a woman aged 50 to 65 with Graves' hyperthyroidism. CDR3 coding DNA: TGTGCCAGCAGCCCAACCGGGACCTTCACAGATACGCAGTATTTT. Translation gives CASSPTGTFTDTQYF.